This T cell receptor beta chain was observed in a study of blood T cell repertoires in COVID-19. Study as a whole: PBMCs, B-cell-depleted T cells, or T cells provided the cDNA or gDNA that made up the material.

Trimming took off 0 bases at V and 4 bases at J, with 7 bases between the two ends. Per the germline V gene, CDR1 is SGHTS and CDR2 is YDEGEE. This CDR3 spans 14 amino acids. Recruits, aged roughly 18 to 100 years, lived in some 25 US areas. Participants were placed into cohorts based on the clinical history they reported. Per the authors' pipeline: Amplification from reference gene primers served as the basis for estimated nucleated cell counts. The data were produced by immunoSEQ multiplex PCR, yet TCRdb's version contains in-frame clones alone and is incomplete. V, J and clone size reflect that table, while D and trimming were determined from the DNA. The table shows a few hundred thousand clones, with about four fifths occurring only once.

Sample: PBMCs or T cells enriched from blood (not recorded which). The V and J genes are TRBV5-8 and TRBJ1-4, with D unclear. The TCR was taken from a woman aged 60-75 years who had recovered from COVID-19. In DNA, the CDR3 is TGTGCCAGCAGCTTGGAGTCGGGTAATGAAAAACTGTTTTTT. This encodes CASSLESGNEKLFF.